The clone carrying this T cell receptor beta chain has more than one count but fewer than ten. Its antigen is unidentified. The sample is drawn from a study of T-cell reconstitution after alpha-beta-depleted transplantation in children. Unique molecular identifiers were used in preparing the TCRbeta library. TCRdb reanalysed the PCR reads using MiXCR and keeps one entry per CDR3 protein. The data show hundreds of thousands of distinct CDR3 sequences, about 12% seen once. Findings of the study overall: Some patients' high day-60 TCRbeta diversity was traced to surviving recipient T cells and thymic progenitors. By about two months after transplant, alpha-beta T cells reportedly arose from several hundred graft clones that had expanded.

The CDR3 length is 14 residues. Germline loops: CDR1 SNHLY, CDR2 FYNNEI. Between the trimmed V and J ends, which lost 8 bases and 5 bases, there was a span of 15 bases. The V call is TRBV2, the J call TRBJ2-2, with D perhaps matching TRBD2 (5 bases). This specimen consisted of PBMCs, obtained before TCRalphabeta/CD19-depleted stem cell transplant. The TCR sequence derives from a girl aged 2 to 9 with congenital amegakaryocytic thrombocytopenia, due to receive a stem cell transplant. CDR3 sequence: CASELGLQTGELFF. In nucleotides, the CDR3 is TGTGCCAGCGAATTAGGACTGCAGACCGGGGAGCTGTTTTTT.